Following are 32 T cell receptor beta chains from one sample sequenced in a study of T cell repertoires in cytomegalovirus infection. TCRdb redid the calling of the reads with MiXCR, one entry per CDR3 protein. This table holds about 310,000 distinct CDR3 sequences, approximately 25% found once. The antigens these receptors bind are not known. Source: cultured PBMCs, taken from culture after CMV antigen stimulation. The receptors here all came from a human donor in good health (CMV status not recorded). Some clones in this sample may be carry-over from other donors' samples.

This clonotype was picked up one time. The CDR3 nucleotides are TGCAGCGTTGAAGGGCGGGACAGGGGGACAGATACGCAGTATTTT. As protein: CSVEGRDRGTDTQYF. The genes are TRBV29-1 and TRBJ2-3; 11 bases align to TRBD1. The CDR3 contains 15 residues. The germline gives CDR1 SQVTM, CDR2 ANQGSEA. The J segment lost 3 bases and the V segment lost 1 base, leaving 3 bases of the junction unmatched.

The CDR3 loop reads CASSFLEKLFF. CDR3 nucleotides: TGTGCCAGCAGTTTTTTAGAAAAACTGTTTTTT. V is TRBV12-3 or TRBV12-4 and J is TRBJ1-4; D uncertain. The CDR3 contains 11 residues. Trimming stripped 3 bases from V and 8 bases from J, with 4 bases between.

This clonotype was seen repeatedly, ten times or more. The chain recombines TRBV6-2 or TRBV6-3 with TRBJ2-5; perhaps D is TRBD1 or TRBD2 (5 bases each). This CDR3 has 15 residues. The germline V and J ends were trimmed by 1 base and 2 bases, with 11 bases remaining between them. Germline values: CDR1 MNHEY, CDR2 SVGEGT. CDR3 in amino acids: CASSYLGRIQETQYF. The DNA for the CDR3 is TGTGCCAGCAGTTACTTGGGACGGATTCAAGAGACCCAGTACTTC.

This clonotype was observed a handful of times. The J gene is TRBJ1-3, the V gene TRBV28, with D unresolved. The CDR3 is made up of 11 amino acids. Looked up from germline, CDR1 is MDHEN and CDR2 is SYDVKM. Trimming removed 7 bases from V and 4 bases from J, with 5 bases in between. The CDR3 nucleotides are TGTGCCAGCATCTCGGGAAACACCATATATTTT. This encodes CASISGNTIYF. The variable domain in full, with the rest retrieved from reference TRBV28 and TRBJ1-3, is DVKVTQSSRYLVKRTGEKVFLECVQDMDHENMFWYRQDPGLGLRLIYFSYDVKMKEKGDIPEGYSVSREKKERFSLILESASTNQTSMYLCASISGNTIYFGEGSWLTVV.

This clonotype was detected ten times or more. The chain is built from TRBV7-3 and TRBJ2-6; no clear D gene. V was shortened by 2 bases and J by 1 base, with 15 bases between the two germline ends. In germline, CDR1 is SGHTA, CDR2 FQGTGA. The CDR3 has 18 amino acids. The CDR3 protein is CASSLYGSSDSGANVLTF. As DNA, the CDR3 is TGTGCCAGCAGCTTATACGGCAGTTCCGATTCTGGGGCCAACGTCCTGACTTTC.

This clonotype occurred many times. This CDR3 is CASSTRLAGMDEQFF. The CDR3 DNA reads as TGTGCCAGCAGCACCCGACTAGCGGGAATGGATGAGCAGTTCTTC. This chain links TRBV7-3 with TRBJ2-1, with TRBD2 matching 11 bases. This CDR3 has 15 amino acids. With 5 bases clipped from V and 8 bases from J, the junction kept 8 bases outside the gene matches. Germline CDR1 reads SGHTA; CDR2 reads FQGTGA.

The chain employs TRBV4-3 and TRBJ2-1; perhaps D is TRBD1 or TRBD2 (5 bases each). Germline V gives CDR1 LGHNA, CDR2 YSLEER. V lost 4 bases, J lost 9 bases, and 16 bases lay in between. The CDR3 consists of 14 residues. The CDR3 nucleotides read TGCGCCAGCAGCCCCGAGGGGTTAGAGGGTGAGCAGTTCTTC. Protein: CASSPEGLEGEQFF.

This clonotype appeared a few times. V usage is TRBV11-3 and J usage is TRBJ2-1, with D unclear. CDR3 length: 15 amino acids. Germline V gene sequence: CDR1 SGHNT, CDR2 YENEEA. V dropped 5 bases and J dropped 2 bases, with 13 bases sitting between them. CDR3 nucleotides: TGTGCCAGCAGCCCCAGCTACTCCACCTACAATGAGCAGTTCTTC. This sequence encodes CASSPSYSTYNEQFF.

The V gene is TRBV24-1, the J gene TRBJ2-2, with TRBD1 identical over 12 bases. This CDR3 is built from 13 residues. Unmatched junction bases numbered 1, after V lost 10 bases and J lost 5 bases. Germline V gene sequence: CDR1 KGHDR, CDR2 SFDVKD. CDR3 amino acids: CATGQGATGELFF. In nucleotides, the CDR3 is TGTGCCACGGGACAGGGGGCGACCGGGGAGCTGTTTTTT.

The CDR3 nucleotides are TGTGCCAGCAGCTTACGGACTAGCAACTCCTACAATGAGCAGTTCTTC. Its protein product is CASSLRTSNSYNEQFF. The chain links TRBV7-2 to TRBJ2-1; 8 nucleotides agree with TRBD2. The CDR3 sequence is 16 residues long. Germline assignment: CDR1 SGHTA and CDR2 FQGNSA. V gave up 2 bases and J gave up 0 bases; unmatched junction bases: 3.

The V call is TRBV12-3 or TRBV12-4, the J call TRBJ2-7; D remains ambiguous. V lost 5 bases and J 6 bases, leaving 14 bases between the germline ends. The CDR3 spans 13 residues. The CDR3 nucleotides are TGTGCCAGCAGTCTGAGTGGTGGATCCGAGCAGTACGTC. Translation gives CASSLSGGSEQYV.

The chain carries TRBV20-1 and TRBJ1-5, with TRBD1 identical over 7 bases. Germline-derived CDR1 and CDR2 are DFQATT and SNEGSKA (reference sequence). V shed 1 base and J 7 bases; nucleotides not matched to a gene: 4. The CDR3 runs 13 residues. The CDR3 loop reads CSARGQGGQPQHF. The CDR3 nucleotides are TGCAGTGCTAGAGGGCAGGGGGGGCAGCCCCAGCATTTT.

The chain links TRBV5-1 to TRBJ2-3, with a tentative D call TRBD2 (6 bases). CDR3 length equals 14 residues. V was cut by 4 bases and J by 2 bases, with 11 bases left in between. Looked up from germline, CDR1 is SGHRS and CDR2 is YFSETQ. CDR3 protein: CASSAGLNTDTQYF. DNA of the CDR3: TGCGCCAGCAGCGCGGGACTCAACACAGATACGCAGTATTTT.

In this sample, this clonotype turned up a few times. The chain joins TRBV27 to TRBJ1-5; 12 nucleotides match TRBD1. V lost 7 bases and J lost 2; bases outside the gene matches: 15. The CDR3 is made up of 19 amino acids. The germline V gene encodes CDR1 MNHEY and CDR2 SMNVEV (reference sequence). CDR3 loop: CASTNYGTGGRYGNQPQHF. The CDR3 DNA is TGTGCCAGCACCAACTACGGGACAGGGGGCCGATATGGCAATCAGCCCCAGCATTTT.

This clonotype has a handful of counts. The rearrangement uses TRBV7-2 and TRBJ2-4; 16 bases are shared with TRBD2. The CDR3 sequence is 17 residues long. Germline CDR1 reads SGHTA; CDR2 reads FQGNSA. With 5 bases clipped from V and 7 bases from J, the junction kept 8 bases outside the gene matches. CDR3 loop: CASSHGTSGRGENIQYF. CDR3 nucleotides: TGTGCCAGCAGCCACGGGACTAGCGGGAGGGGGGAGAACATTCAGTACTTC.

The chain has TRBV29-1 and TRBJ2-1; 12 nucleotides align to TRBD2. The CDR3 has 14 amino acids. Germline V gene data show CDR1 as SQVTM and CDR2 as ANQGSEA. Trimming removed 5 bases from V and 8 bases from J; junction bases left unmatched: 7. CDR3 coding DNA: TGCAGCGTTTCCGGGACTAGCGGGCACCATGAGCAGTTCTTC. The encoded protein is CSVSGTSGHHEQFF.

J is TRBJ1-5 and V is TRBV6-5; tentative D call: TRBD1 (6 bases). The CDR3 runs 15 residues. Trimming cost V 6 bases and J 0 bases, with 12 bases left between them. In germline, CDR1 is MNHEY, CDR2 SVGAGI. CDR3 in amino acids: CASSRTANSNQPQHF. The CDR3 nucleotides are TGTGCCAGCAGCAGGACAGCGAATAGCAATCAGCCCCAGCATTTT.

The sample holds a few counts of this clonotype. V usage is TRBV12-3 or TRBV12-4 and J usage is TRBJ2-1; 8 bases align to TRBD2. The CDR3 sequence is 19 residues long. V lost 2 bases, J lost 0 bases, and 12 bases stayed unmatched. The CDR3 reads CASSLRPASGPFSYNEQFF. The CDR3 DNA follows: TGTGCCAGCAGTTTAAGACCGGCTAGCGGGCCGTTCTCCTACAATGAGCAGTTCTTC.

The CDR3 region is CASSLGEIYGYTF. In DNA, the CDR3 is TGTGCCAGCAGTTTAGGGGAAATCTATGGCTACACCTTC. The chain links TRBV12-3 or TRBV12-4 to TRBJ1-2; D is unresolved. V gave up 1 base and J gave up 4 bases, with 7 bases separating them. CDR3 length: 13 amino acids.

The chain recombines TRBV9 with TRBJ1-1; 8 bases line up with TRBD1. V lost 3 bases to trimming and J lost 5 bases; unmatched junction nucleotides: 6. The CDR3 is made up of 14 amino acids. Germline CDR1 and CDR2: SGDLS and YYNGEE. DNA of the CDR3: TGTGCCAGCAGCGGCCCACAGGGGGGAACTGAAGCTTTCTTT. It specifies CASSGPQGGTEAFF.

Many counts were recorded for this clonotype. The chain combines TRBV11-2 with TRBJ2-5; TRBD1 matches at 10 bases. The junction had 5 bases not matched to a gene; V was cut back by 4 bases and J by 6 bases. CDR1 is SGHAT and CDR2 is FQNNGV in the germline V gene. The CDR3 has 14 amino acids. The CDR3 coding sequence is TGTGCCAGCAGCTCCGGACAGGGGGGAAAGACCCAGTACTTC. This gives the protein CASSSGQGGKTQYF.

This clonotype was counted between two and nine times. CDR3 nucleotide sequence: TGTGCCACCAGTGACCTAAGGGACGGAGCTTTCTTT. Translation gives CATSDLRDGAFF. V gene TRBV24-1 combines with J gene TRBJ1-1; D is possibly TRBD1 (5 bases). The germline V and J ends were trimmed by 4 bases and 10 bases, with 12 bases remaining between them. From germline, CDR1 is KGHDR and CDR2 SFDVKD. This CDR3 is built from 12 residues.

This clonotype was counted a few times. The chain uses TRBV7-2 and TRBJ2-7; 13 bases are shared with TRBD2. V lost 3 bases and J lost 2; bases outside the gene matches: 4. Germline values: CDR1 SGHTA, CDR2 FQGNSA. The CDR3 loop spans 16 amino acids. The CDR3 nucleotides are TGTGCCAGCAGCTTCGGACTAGCGGGAGTAACCTACGAGCAGTACTTC. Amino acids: CASSFGLAGVTYEQYF.

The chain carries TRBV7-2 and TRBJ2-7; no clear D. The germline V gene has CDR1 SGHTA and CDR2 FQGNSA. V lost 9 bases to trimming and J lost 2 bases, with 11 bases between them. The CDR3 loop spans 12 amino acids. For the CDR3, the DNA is TGTGCCAGTACCACAGTAACCTACGAGCAGTACTTC. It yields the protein CASTTVTYEQYF.

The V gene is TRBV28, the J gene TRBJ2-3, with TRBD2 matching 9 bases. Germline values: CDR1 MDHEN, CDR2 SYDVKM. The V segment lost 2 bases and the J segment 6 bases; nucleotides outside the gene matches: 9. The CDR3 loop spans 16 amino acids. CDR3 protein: CASSLLTSGRADTQYF. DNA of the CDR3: TGTGCCAGCAGTTTACTCACTAGCGGGCGTGCGGATACGCAGTATTTT.

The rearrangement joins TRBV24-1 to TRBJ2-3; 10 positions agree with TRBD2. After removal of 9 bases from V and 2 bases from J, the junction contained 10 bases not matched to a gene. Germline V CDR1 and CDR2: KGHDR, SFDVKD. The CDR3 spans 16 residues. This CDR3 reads CATAGLASKSTDTQYF. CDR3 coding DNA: TGTGCCACCGCGGGACTAGCGTCCAAATCCACAGATACGCAGTATTTT.

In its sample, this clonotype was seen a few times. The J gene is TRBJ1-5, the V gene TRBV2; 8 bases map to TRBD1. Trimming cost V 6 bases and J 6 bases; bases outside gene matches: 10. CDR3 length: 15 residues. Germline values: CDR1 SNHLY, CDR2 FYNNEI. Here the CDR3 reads CASRDSQGAGQPQHF. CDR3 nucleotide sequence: TGTGCCAGCAGGGACTCCCAGGGGGCAGGTCAGCCCCAGCATTTT.

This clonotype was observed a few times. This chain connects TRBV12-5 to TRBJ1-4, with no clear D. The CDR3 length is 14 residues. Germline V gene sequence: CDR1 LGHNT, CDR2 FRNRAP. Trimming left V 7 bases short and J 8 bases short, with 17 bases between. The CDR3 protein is CASASDGPNEKLFF. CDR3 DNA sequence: TGTGCTAGTGCTTCCGACGGGCCGAACGAAAAACTGTTTTTT. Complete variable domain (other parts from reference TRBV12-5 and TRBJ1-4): DARVTQTPRHKVTEMGQEVTMRCQPILGHNTVFWYRQTMMQGLELLAYFRNRAPLDDSGMPKDRFSAEMPDATLATLKIQPSEPRDSAVYFCASASDGPNEKLFFGSGTQLSVL.

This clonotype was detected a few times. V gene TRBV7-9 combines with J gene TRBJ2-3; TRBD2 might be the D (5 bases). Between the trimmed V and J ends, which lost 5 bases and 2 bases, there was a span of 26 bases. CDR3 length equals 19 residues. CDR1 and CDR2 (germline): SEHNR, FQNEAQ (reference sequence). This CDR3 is CASSAIAGQFLRDTDTQYF. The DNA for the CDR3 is TGTGCCAGCAGCGCCATCGCGGGCCAATTCCTCCGAGACACAGATACGCAGTATTTT.

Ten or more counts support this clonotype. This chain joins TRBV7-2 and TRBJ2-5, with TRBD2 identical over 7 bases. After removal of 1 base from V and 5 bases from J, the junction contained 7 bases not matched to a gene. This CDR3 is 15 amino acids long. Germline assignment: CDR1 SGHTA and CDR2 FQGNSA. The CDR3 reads CASSLVGGRRETQYF. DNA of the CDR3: TGTGCCAGCAGCTTAGTTGGCGGGAGAAGGGAGACCCAGTACTTC.

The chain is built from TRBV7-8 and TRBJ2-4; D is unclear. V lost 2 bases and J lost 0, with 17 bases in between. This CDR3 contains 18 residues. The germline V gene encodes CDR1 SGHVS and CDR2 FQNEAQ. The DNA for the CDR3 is TGTGCCAGCAGCTTAAATATGACGGTGGGAATAGCCAAAAACATTCAGTACTTC. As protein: CASSLNMTVGIAKNIQYF.

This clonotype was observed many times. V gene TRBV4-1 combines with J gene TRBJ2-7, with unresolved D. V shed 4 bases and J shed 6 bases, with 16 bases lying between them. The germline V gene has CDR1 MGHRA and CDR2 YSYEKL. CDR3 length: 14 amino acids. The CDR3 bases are TGCGCCAGCAGCCGCGTCCCGGTTCCCCCCGAGCAGTACTTC. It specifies CASSRVPVPPEQYF.